Each of the 30 T cell receptor beta chains below was sequenced from the same sample in a study of shared clonotypes between healthy human individuals. TCRdb's table, derived via immunoSEQ multiplex PCR, lists solely in-frame clones and lacks some. The top ten clones hold less than 0.55% of a sample with approximately 1.5 million clones, around 98% of them seen once. Sequenced: naive CD4+ T cells sorted from blood. Subset defined: CD45RA+ positively selected. The receptors here all came from a man aged 25 to 45 in good health.

The chain has TRBV5-1 and TRBJ2-3, with 9 nucleotides matching TRBD1. The J segment lost 0 bases and the V segment lost 0 bases, leaving 5 bases of the junction unmatched. The CDR3 is 17 residues long. Germline V CDR1 and CDR2: SGHRS, YFSETQ. CDR3 in DNA: TGCGCCAGCAGCTTGGGAAACGGACAGGGGAGCACAGATACGCAGTATTTT. Its protein product is CASSLGNGQGSTDTQYF.

V gene TRBV2 combines with J gene TRBJ2-1; D ambiguous. Germline CDR1 reads SNHLY; CDR2 reads FYNNEI. CDR3 size: 14 residues. The V end was cut by 7 bases, the J end by 1 base, with 11 bases between. The CDR3 bases are TGTGCCAGCACTGGGTATTGGTCCTACAATGAGCAGTTCTTC. Its protein is CASTGYWSYNEQFF.

The CDR3 is CASSILAGEQYF. CDR3 sequence (DNA): TGTGCCAGTAGTATACTAGCGGGGGAACAGTACTTC. The rearrangement uses TRBV19 and TRBJ2-7; TRBD2 aligns across 10 bases. J lost 10 bases, V lost 2 bases, and 2 bases had no gene match. Germline V gene lookup returns CDR1 LNHDA and CDR2 SQIVND (reference sequence). The CDR3 loop spans 12 amino acids.

The V gene is TRBV5-6, the J gene TRBJ2-6; 10 positions agree with TRBD2. Germline CDR1 SGHDT, CDR2 YYEEEE. V lost 4 bases to trimming and J lost 0 bases; unmatched junction nucleotides: 7. This CDR3 comprises 18 residues. The CDR3 spells CASSLASGGHSGANVLTF. The DNA for the CDR3 is TGTGCCAGCAGCCTGGCTAGCGGGGGACACTCTGGGGCCAACGTCCTGACTTTC.

This clone has just one count. The CDR3 bases are TGCAGCGTTGAAGATATTCTGAACTACGAGCAGTACTTC. Protein sequence: CSVEDILNYEQYF. The V call is TRBV29-1, the J call TRBJ2-7, with D unresolved. The CDR3 runs to 13 residues. Trimming cost V 0 bases and J 3 bases, with 9 bases left between them. CDR1 and CDR2 from the germline V gene are SQVTM and ANQGSEA.

The rearrangement joins TRBV18 to TRBJ2-1; D gene uncertain. The CDR3 length is 15 residues. V was trimmed by 4 bases and J by 4 bases, leaving 14 bases between them. Germline CDR1 KGHSH, CDR2 LQKENI. The CDR3 coding sequence is TGTGCCAGCTCACAAATTGAGGTTTTTTACAATGAGCAGTTCTTC. Its protein is CASSQIEVFYNEQFF.

This chain uses TRBV7-9 with TRBJ1-4, with TRBD1 as a possible D gene (5 bases). This CDR3 spans 15 amino acids. From germline, CDR1 is SEHNR and CDR2 FQNEAQ (reference sequence). Trimming removed 4 bases from V and 6 bases from J, with 15 bases in between. The chain's CDR3 is CASSSHRGGDEKLFF. CDR3 bases: TGTGCCAGCAGCTCCCATAGGGGAGGAGATGAAAAACTGTTTTTT.

The chain has TRBV11-2 and TRBJ1-1; D gene uncertain. Looked up from germline, CDR1 is SGHAT and CDR2 is FQNNGV. This CDR3 has 15 residues. The V and J ends lost 0 bases and 0 bases respectively, with 8 bases between them. CDR3 DNA sequence: TGTGCCAGCAGCTTAGATCTTGCCCTGAACACTGAAGCTTTCTTT. Translating gives CASSLDLALNTEAFF.

This clone was observed once. The chain links TRBV7-9 to TRBJ2-7; 9 bases are shared with TRBD2. The germline gives CDR1 SEHNR, CDR2 FQNEAQ (reference sequence). This CDR3 is 14 amino acids long. J gave up 7 bases and V 5 bases, and 9 bases lay outside the gene matches. The DNA of the CDR3 is TGTGCCAGCAGCCCCGGGACTAGCCCAAAAGAGCAGTACTTC. This sequence encodes CASSPGTSPKEQYF.

This clone was counted a single time. The chain recombines TRBV10-2 with TRBJ2-5, with 12 bases identical to TRBD2. CDR1 is WSHSY and CDR2 is SAAADI in the germline V gene. V lost 6 bases to trimming and J lost 7 bases; unmatched junction nucleotides: 3. This CDR3 has 13 residues. CDR3 in DNA: TGCGCCAGCAGGCTGGGACTAGCGGGGACCCAGTACTTC. Its protein product is CASRLGLAGTQYF.

J is TRBJ1-1 and V is TRBV7-9; 8 bases line up with TRBD1. The length of the CDR3 is 14 residues. The V gene end was trimmed by 2 bases and the J gene end by 7 bases; junction bases not matched to a gene: 6. From germline, CDR1 is SEHNR and CDR2 FQNEAQ (reference sequence). DNA of the CDR3: TGTGCCAGCAGCTTATCGACAGGGGTCAATGAAGCTTTCTTT. Encoded protein: CASSLSTGVNEAFF.

The V gene is TRBV6-5, the J gene TRBJ2-5, with D possibly called TRBD1 or TRBD2 (5 bases each). Per germline, CDR1 MNHEY and CDR2 SVGAGI. This CDR3 is 15 amino acids long. V was cut by 0 bases and J by 5 bases, with 13 bases left in between. The DNA for the CDR3 is TGTGCCAGCAGTTACTCCTCTTCCTGGGGGGAGACCCAGTACTTC. Amino acids: CASSYSSSWGETQYF.

The V gene is TRBV28, the J gene TRBJ1-4; D perhaps matches TRBD1 (5 bases). Per germline, CDR1 MDHEN and CDR2 SYDVKM. The CDR3 sequence is 15 residues long. V gave up 7 bases and J gave up 4 bases, with 16 bases separating them. CDR3 amino acids: CASNTVGGVNEKLFF. The DNA of the CDR3 is TGTGCCAGCAATACCGTGGGGGGAGTTAATGAAAAACTGTTTTTT.

This clone was counted a single time. Written as DNA, the CDR3 is TGTGCCAGCAGCAAGGGACTAGCGGGGACGAGCTCCTACAATGAGCAGTTCTTC. Translation: CASSKGLAGTSSYNEQFF. The V gene is TRBV2, the J gene TRBJ2-1, with TRBD2 identical over 13 bases. The CDR3 covers 18 residues. The ends lost 6 bases at V and 0 bases at J; junction bases unmatched: 8. Germline loops: CDR1 SNHLY, CDR2 FYNNEI.

The chain is built from TRBV5-1 and TRBJ2-3; TRBD2 agrees at 11 bases. Unmatched junction bases numbered 7, after V lost 4 bases and J lost 0 bases. The CDR3 is 17 amino acids. Germline lookup yields CDR1 SGHRS and CDR2 YFSETQ. This chain's CDR3 is CASSMGLAATSTDTQYF. CDR3 nucleotides: TGCGCCAGCAGCATGGGACTAGCGGCTACTAGCACAGATACGCAGTATTTT.

This sequence joins TRBV19 and TRBJ2-3; D remains ambiguous. Germline lookup yields CDR1 LNHDA and CDR2 SQIVND (reference sequence). The CDR3 extends over 12 amino acids. Trimming took off 5 bases at V and 5 bases at J, with 8 bases between the two ends. CDR3 protein: CASSRTKDTQYF. CDR3 coding DNA: TGTGCCAGTAGTCGGACCAAAGATACGCAGTATTTT. Supplemented by reference TRBV19 and TRBJ2-3, the full variable domain reads DGGITQSPKYLFRKEGQNVTLSCEQNLNHDAMYWYRQDPGQGLRLIYYSQIVNDFQKGDIAEGYSVSREKKESFPLTVTSAQKNPTAFYLCASSRTKDTQYFGPGTRLTVL.

The chain carries TRBV19 and TRBJ1-2; D uncertain. Per the germline V gene, CDR1 is LNHDA and CDR2 is SQIVND (reference sequence). This CDR3 has 14 residues. V lost 3 bases and J lost 8, with 16 bases in between. The CDR3 loop is CASSMPRGSAGYTF. The CDR3 DNA sequence: TGTGCCAGTAGTATGCCACGGGGATCCGCGGGCTACACCTTC.

This clone was seen a single time. The J gene is TRBJ1-4, the V gene TRBV4-1; D not certain. CDR3 length: 16 amino acids. Trimming removed 0 bases from V and 4 bases from J, with 12 bases in between. Germline loops: CDR1 MGHRA, CDR2 YSYEKL. The chain's CDR3 is CASSQETRGGNEKLFF. Here the CDR3 DNA reads TGCGCCAGCAGCCAAGAAACGCGGGGTGGTAATGAAAAACTGTTTTTT.

This chain uses TRBV10-3 with TRBJ2-7, with 7 positions matching TRBD2. The CDR3 extends over 15 amino acids. Losses at the gene ends were 2 bases for V and 6 bases for J; bases not matched to a gene: 10. Germline lookup yields CDR1 ENHRY and CDR2 SYGVKD. DNA of the CDR3: TGTGCCATCAGTGAGACTAGCGCGAACGAGGGCGAGCAGTACTTC. Protein sequence: CAISETSANEGEQYF.

J is TRBJ2-1 and V is TRBV6-1, with D maybe TRBD1 (5 bases). V dropped 5 bases and J dropped 7 bases, with 9 bases sitting between them. Germline CDR1 and CDR2: MNHNS and SASEGT. There are 12 residues in the CDR3. CDR3 residues: CASSRTLNEQFF. The DNA of the CDR3 is TGTGCCAGCAGTCGGACACTGAATGAGCAGTTCTTC.

V usage is TRBV29-1 and J usage is TRBJ2-2, with TRBD1 matching 7 bases. Germline-derived CDR1 and CDR2 are SQVTM and ANQGSEA. The CDR3 extends over 12 amino acids. The CDR3 protein is CADRADTGELFF. In DNA form, the CDR3 reads TGCGCAGACAGGGCGGACACCGGGGAGCTGTTTTTT.

The chain uses TRBV27 and TRBJ1-1; a weak D match, TRBD1 (5 bases). Germline V gene data show CDR1 as MNHEY and CDR2 as SMNVEV (reference sequence). V shed 2 bases and J shed 1 base, with 11 bases lying between them. The CDR3 sequence is 15 residues long. This CDR3 is CASSLGAGPNTEAFF. Written as DNA, the CDR3 is TGTGCCAGCAGTTTAGGAGCGGGACCGAACACTGAAGCTTTCTTT.

This chain links TRBV2 with TRBJ2-5; TRBD2 matches 8 bases. The CDR3 consists of 13 residues. The ends lost 3 bases at V and 7 bases at J; junction bases unmatched: 4. From germline, CDR1 is SNHLY and CDR2 FYNNEI. CDR3 sequence reads: CASSDGSGGTQYF. Here the CDR3 DNA reads TGTGCCAGCAGTGACGGGAGCGGGGGGACCCAGTACTTC.

CDR3 sequence reads: CASSTRRYEGAGKNEKLFF. The DNA for the CDR3 is TGTGCCAGCAGCACAAGACGATATGAAGGTGCAGGGAAGAATGAAAAACTGTTTTTT. The chain uses TRBV9 and TRBJ1-4; D is perhaps TRBD1 (5 bases). V lost 4 bases to trimming and J lost 5 bases, with 27 bases between them. The germline V gene has CDR1 SGDLS and CDR2 YYNGEE. The CDR3 consists of 19 residues.

The chain couples TRBV9 to TRBJ2-3; 8 nucleotides line up with TRBD2. V gave up 0 bases and J gave up 4 bases; unmatched junction bases: 4. Germline V gene lookup returns CDR1 SGDLS and CDR2 YYNGEE. CDR3 length equals 15 residues. CDR3 DNA sequence: TGTGCCAGCAGCGTAGTTCCGGGAGGGCCAGATACGCAGTATTTT. This codes for CASSVVPGGPDTQYF.

The chain carries TRBV2 and TRBJ1-2; D possibly corresponds to TRBD1 (5 bases). Germline-derived CDR1 and CDR2 are SNHLY and FYNNEI. The CDR3 extends over 11 amino acids. Trimming removed 11 bases at V and 6 bases at J, with 13 bases between. Here the CDR3 DNA reads TGTGCCCTCCCCCTCAGGGATGGCTACACCTTC. This codes for CALPLRDGYTF.

The genes are TRBV9 and TRBJ2-1; 7 bases align to TRBD1. This CDR3 is built from 13 residues. Germline V gene data show CDR1 as SGDLS and CDR2 as YYNGEE. With V trimmed by 7 bases and J by 6 bases, 7 bases remained unmatched. As DNA, the CDR3 is TGTGCCAGCGGGCCCACAGGGGCCAATGAGCAGTTCTTC. Translating gives CASGPTGANEQFF.

The V gene is TRBV19, the J gene TRBJ1-5; D might be TRBD1 (5 bases). This CDR3 region has 14 residues. The ends were cut back, 4 bases at V and 5 bases at J, with 12 bases in the middle. Germline assignment: CDR1 LNHDA and CDR2 SQIVND (reference sequence). CDR3 nucleotide sequence: TGTGCCAGTAGTAGGGACCCCGGCTATCAGCCCCAGCATTTT. This translates into CASSRDPGYQPQHF.

This chain links TRBV11-2 with TRBJ2-1; D remains ambiguous. The CDR3 has 12 residues. Germline CDR1 and CDR2: SGHAT and FQNNGV. The ends were cut back, 3 bases at V and 3 bases at J, with 3 bases in the middle. In DNA form, the CDR3 reads TGTGCCAGCAGCTTGAGCTACAATGAGCAGTTCTTC. Its translation is CASSLSYNEQFF.

This chain joins TRBV7-6 and TRBJ2-2; D gene unclear. Germline assignment: CDR1 SGHVS and CDR2 FNYEAQ. Trimming left V 4 bases short and J 2 bases short, with 2 bases between. This CDR3 has 12 residues. CDR3 residues: CASSSNTGELFF. CDR3 in DNA: TGTGCCAGCAGCTCCAACACCGGGGAGCTGTTTTTT. Complete variable domain (other parts from reference TRBV7-6 and TRBJ2-2): GAGVSQSPRYKVTKRGQDVALRCDPISGHVSLYWYRQALGQGPEFLTYFNYEAQQDKSGLPNDRFSAERPEGSISTLTIQRTEQRDSAMYRCASSSNTGELFFGEGSRLTVL.